Listed below are T cell receptor beta chains from one sample, sequenced in a study of identical twins. TCRdb re-analysed the 5' RACE reads in MiXCR, keeping a single row per CDR3 protein. The table records 250,000 or so distinct CDR3 sequences, approximately 8% of them present only once. These same data were also listed under a study on yellow fever vaccine responses in identical twins.

Sequenced: CD8+ T cells sorted from blood. These receptors originate from a woman between 18 and 29 years old in good health. Each CDR3 is given with its conserved first and last residue.

CASSRSSAGLTHNEQFF,TRBV13,TRBJ2-1
CASSSTGGLHNEQFF,TRBV6-5,TRBJ2-1
CASSDSASGYNEQFF,TRBV6-4,TRBJ2-1
CAIPGQSTDTQYF,TRBV28,TRBJ2-3
CASSLGLPPYNEQFF,TRBV5-6,TRBJ2-1
CSARAIENSSYNEQFF,TRBV20-1,TRBJ2-1
CAIFSGSRGETQYF,TRBV10-3,TRBJ2-5
CASSPRAAGSYNEQFF,TRBV7-2,TRBJ2-1
CASSDTVYSGANVLTF,TRBV5-1,TRBJ2-6
CASPEGQEQFSTDTQYF,TRBV7-9,TRBJ2-3
CASSLVLANEQFF,TRBV5-1,TRBJ2-1
CASSADPSEQFF,TRBV7-9,TRBJ2-1
CASSLLLDSYEQYF,TRBV5-6,TRBJ2-7
CASSVGIHTQYF,TRBV9,TRBJ2-3
CASSSGNRDVDEQFF,TRBV5-1,TRBJ2-1
CASSQAERASSGNTIYF,TRBV4-1,TRBJ1-3
CASSKVRGTSGRCDGELFF,TRBV21-1,TRBJ2-2
CASSSTSTGELFF,TRBV7-9,TRBJ2-2
CSVNGGEIYNEQFF,TRBV29-1,TRBJ2-1
CASRPGTGAYEQYF,TRBV7-9,TRBJ2-7
CASRHGQMNTEAFF,TRBV4-1,TRBJ1-1
CASSLAGTGGTEAFF,TRBV5-1,TRBJ1-1
CASSQEVPSGTYTGELFF,TRBV3-1,TRBJ2-2